What follows are 10 T cell receptor beta chains derived from one specimen sequenced in a study of cytomegalovirus exposure and HLA in healthy donors. The PCR made use of 60 Vbeta and 13 Jbeta primers. Sequencing used immunoSEQ multiplex PCR; TCRdb keeps in-frame clones, though not all of them. The data contain about 150,000 clones, nearly 10% of them singletons. Sequences were obtained from PBMCs. The receptors here all came from a man between 50 and 59 years old in good health and CMV-seronegative.

This clone came up a few times. The chain links TRBV23-1 to TRBJ2-5, with 8 bases lining up with TRBD1. Gene TRBJ2-7 matches the end of the DNA better, so the J call may be wrong. TRBV23-1 is classed as an ORF, of uncertain function. The CDR3 is 15 amino acids. In DNA, the CDR3 is TGCGCCAGCAGTCATCGAACTGGACAGGGTGACGAGCAGTACTTC. The encoded protein is CASSHRTGQGDEQYF.

The genes are TRBV2 and TRBJ1-2, with a weak D call TRBD1 (6 bases). Germline loops: CDR1 SNHLY, CDR2 FYNNEI. V was pared by 2 bases and J by 4 bases, with 11 bases between. The length of the CDR3 is 14 residues. CDR3 protein: CASSEQGQSYGYTF. CDR3 DNA sequence: TGTGCCAGCAGTGAACAGGGGCAGAGCTATGGCTACACCTTC.

The genes are TRBV6-5 and TRBJ2-3, with 7 bases matching TRBD2. Per germline, CDR1 MNHEY and CDR2 SVGAGI. This CDR3 region has 16 residues. The ends lost 2 bases at V and 14 bases at J; junction bases unmatched: 19. Here the CDR3 DNA reads TGTGCCAGCAGTTACGTGGCATTAAAAAGTAACACGGGGGGGTATTTT. Translating it yields CASSYVALKSNTGGYF.

V is TRBV27 and J is TRBJ1-5, with 7 bases lining up with TRBD1. The CDR3 consists of 15 residues. CDR1 and CDR2 (germline): MNHEY, SMNVEV (reference sequence). Trimming took 8 bases from V and 5 from J; bases not matched to a gene: 12. The CDR3 is CASLPTGKGHQPQHF. The CDR3 coding sequence is TGTGCCAGCTTACCGACAGGGAAGGGGCATCAGCCCCAGCATTTT.

CDR3 protein: CASSSTPLAGTYEQYF. CDR3 coding DNA: TGTGCCAGCAGCTCCACCCCGCTAGCGGGAACCTACGAGCAGTACTTC. V is TRBV7-2 and J is TRBJ2-7, with 9 nucleotides matching TRBD2. Per germline, CDR1 SGHTA and CDR2 FQGNSA. The CDR3 contains 16 residues. The junction had 9 bases not matched to a gene; V was cut back by 4 bases and J by 2 bases. Supplemented by reference TRBV7-2 and TRBJ2-7, the full variable domain reads GAGVSQSPSNKVTEKGKDVELRCDPISGHTALYWYRQSLGQGLEFLIYFQGNSAPDKSGLPSDRFSAERTGGSVSTLTIQRTQQEDSAVYLCASSSTPLAGTYEQYFGPGTRLTVT.

The V gene is TRBV6-5, the J gene TRBJ1-2, with TRBD1 identical over 9 bases. V lost 5 bases and J lost 7; bases outside the gene matches: 11. CDR3 length: 15 amino acids. Germline CDR1 is MNHEY and CDR2 is SVGAGI. In DNA, the CDR3 is TGTGCCAGCAGTCCCACCGGGACAGGGCATGGTGGCTACACCTTC. It is translated as CASSPTGTGHGGYTF.

The J gene is TRBJ1-1, the V gene TRBV5-6; tentatively, D is TRBD1 (5 bases). V gave up 2 bases and J gave up 3 bases, with 14 bases separating them. Germline CDR1 SGHDT, CDR2 YYEEEE. The CDR3 has 15 residues. The CDR3 coding sequence is TGTGCCAGCAGCTTATTCCGGGGGATTTACACTGAAGCTTTCTTT. It is translated as CASSLFRGIYTEAFF.

V is TRBV5-1 and J is TRBJ2-2; TRBD2 matches at 7 bases. Germline lookup yields CDR1 SGHRS and CDR2 YFSETQ. The CDR3 contains 15 residues. The J segment lost 3 bases and the V segment lost 2 bases, leaving 4 bases of the junction unmatched. The CDR3 bases are TGCGCCAGCAGCTTACCGGGAGGATACACCGGGGAGCTGTTTTTT. This codes for CASSLPGGYTGELFF. Full variable domain (rest looked up from reference TRBV5-1 and TRBJ2-2): KAGVTQTPRYLIKTRGQQVTLSCSPISGHRSVSWYQQTPGQGLQFLFEYFSETQRNKGNFPGRFSGRQFSNSRSEMNVSTLELGDSALYLCASSLPGGYTGELFFGEGSRLTVL.

The sample holds a few counts of this clone. This chain links TRBV28 with TRBJ1-4; TRBD1 matches at 7 bases. The J segment lost 6 bases and the V segment lost 4 bases, leaving 17 bases of the junction unmatched. The CDR3 sequence is 18 residues long. CDR1 is MDHEN and CDR2 is SYDVKM in the germline V gene. In nucleotides, the CDR3 is TGTGCCAGCAGTTCCACAGGGGTGAGGACTAGCTACGATGAAAAACTGTTTTTT. Translation gives CASSSTGVRTSYDEKLFF.

This clone was seen a handful of times. The rearrangement joins TRBV5-8 to TRBJ2-2; 10 bases are a match to TRBD2. The length of the CDR3 is 15 residues. V shed 4 bases and J 2 bases; nucleotides not matched to a gene: 2. Germline V gene data show CDR1 as SGHTS and CDR2 as YDEGEE. CDR3 bases: TGTGCCAGCAGCCGGACTAGCGGTAACACCGGGGAGCTGTTTTTT. This sequence encodes CASSRTSGNTGELFF.